Presented here are 9 T cell receptor beta chains from one specimen sequenced in a study of PD-1 and CTLA-4 blockade in melanoma. Measured with immunoSEQ multiplex PCR; TCRdb has only the in-frame clones, and not every one. This sample has approximately 17,000 clones, with approximately 70% found just once. The specimen was CD8+ T cells from peripheral blood, collected from a patient given anti-PD-1 treatment. The receptor source for this set is a human donor with melanoma.

J is TRBJ2-5 and V is TRBV4-2; 14 bases fit TRBD2. Germline trimming cut 8 bases from V and 11 bases from J; bases unmatched to any gene: 4. Germline loops: CDR1 LGHNA, CDR2 YNFKEQ. This CDR3 is 12 amino acids long. The CDR3 protein is CASGGLAGVQYF. In DNA, the CDR3 is TGTGCCAGCGGGGGACTAGCGGGAGTTCAGTACTTC.

The CDR3 spells CASSFTASSYEQYF. The CDR3 coding sequence is TGTGCCAGCAGTTTTACAGCGTCCTCCTACGAGCAGTACTTC. The genes are TRBV27 and TRBJ2-7; D call uncertain. V was clipped by 3 bases and J by 0 bases, with 9 bases between them. Germline V gene data show CDR1 as MNHEY and CDR2 as SMNVEV (reference sequence). This CDR3 contains 14 residues.

The V and J genes are TRBV30 and TRBJ2-1; 9 bases match TRBD2. Germline V lookup: CDR1 GTSNPN, CDR2 SVGIG (reference sequence). Losses at the gene ends were 5 bases for V and 2 bases for J; bases not matched to a gene: 7. The length of the CDR3 is 15 residues. In nucleotides, the CDR3 is TGTGCCTGGCGAGCTAGCGGGACTACCTACAATGAGCAGTTCTTC. This gives the protein CAWRASGTTYNEQFF. The full variable domain, rest sourced from reference TRBV30 and TRBJ2-1, is SQTIHQWPATLVQPVGSPLSLECTVEGTSNPNLYWYRQAAGRGLQLLFYSVGIGQISSEVPQNLSASRPQDRQFILSSKKLLLSDSGFYLCAWRASGTTYNEQFFGPGTRLTVL.

The V and J genes are TRBV2 and TRBJ1-1, with 9 bases matching TRBD1. Per germline, CDR1 SNHLY and CDR2 FYNNEI. This CDR3 comprises 15 residues. The ends lost 7 bases at V and 1 base at J; junction bases unmatched: 7. The CDR3 is CASNRQGVTNTEAFF. CDR3 nucleotides: TGTGCCAGCAACCGACAGGGGGTTACGAACACTGAAGCTTTCTTT. Based on the CDR3 plus reference TRBV2 and TRBJ1-1, the full variable domain is EPEVTQTPSHQVTQMGQEVILRCVPISNHLYFYWYRQILGQKVEFLVSFYNNEISEKSEIFDDQFSVERPDGSNFTLKIRSTKLEDSAMYFCASNRQGVTNTEAFFGQGTRLTVV.

The chain couples TRBV7-9 to TRBJ1-1; TRBD1 is a possible D gene (6 bases). This CDR3 region has 15 residues. Trimming cost V 5 bases and J 3 bases, with 16 bases left between them. Germline CDR1 reads SEHNR; CDR2 reads FQNEAQ (reference sequence). The DNA of the CDR3 is TGTGCCAGCAGCGACCGACAGGTGCATGACACTGAAGCTTTCTTT. Amino acids: CASSDRQVHDTEAFF.

V usage is TRBV6-5 and J usage is TRBJ1-1, with no clear D. V was trimmed by 6 bases and J by 2 bases, leaving 7 bases between them. The CDR3 is made up of 12 amino acids. Germline V gene data show CDR1 as MNHEY and CDR2 as SVGAGI. CDR3 sequence reads: CASRAGNTEAFF. For the CDR3, the DNA is TGTGCCAGCAGAGCGGGCAACACTGAAGCTTTCTTT.

The table lists this clone with a few counts. The chain carries TRBV7-9 and TRBJ1-3; the D gene is possibly TRBD1 (5 bases). Germline loops: CDR1 SEHNR, CDR2 FQNEAQ (reference sequence). The V gene lost 5 bases and the J gene lost 0 bases, with 11 bases spanning the gap. The CDR3 contains 15 residues. The CDR3 loop reads CASSPDSSSGNTIYF. The CDR3 region has the DNA TGTGCCAGCAGCCCCGACAGCTCCTCTGGAAACACCATATATTTT.

The chain joins TRBV28 to TRBJ2-3; no clear D. This CDR3 is built from 13 residues. Germline V lookup: CDR1 MDHEN, CDR2 SYDVKM. V lost 6 bases and J 1 base, leaving 8 bases between the germline ends. CDR3 loop: CASSRDGTDTQYF. The CDR3 DNA is TGTGCCAGCAGCCGAGACGGCACAGATACGCAGTATTTT.

V usage is TRBV7-6 and J usage is TRBJ2-2; 11 bases are shared with TRBD2. The trim removed 4 bases at V and 5 bases at J, leaving 12 bases unmatched. Germline-derived CDR1 and CDR2 are SGHVS and FNYEAQ. CDR3 length equals 18 residues. CDR3 nucleotides: TGTGCCAGCAGCTCCCGGGTAGCGGGGGGGCCGAGGACCGGGGAGCTGTTTTTT. The encoded protein is CASSSRVAGGPRTGELFF. Full variable domain (missing parts from reference TRBV7-6 and TRBJ2-2): GAGVSQSPRYKVTKRGQDVALRCDPISGHVSLYWYRQALGQGPEFLTYFNYEAQQDKSGLPNDRFSAERPEGSISTLTIQRTEQRDSAMYRCASSSRVAGGPRTGELFFGEGSRLTVL.